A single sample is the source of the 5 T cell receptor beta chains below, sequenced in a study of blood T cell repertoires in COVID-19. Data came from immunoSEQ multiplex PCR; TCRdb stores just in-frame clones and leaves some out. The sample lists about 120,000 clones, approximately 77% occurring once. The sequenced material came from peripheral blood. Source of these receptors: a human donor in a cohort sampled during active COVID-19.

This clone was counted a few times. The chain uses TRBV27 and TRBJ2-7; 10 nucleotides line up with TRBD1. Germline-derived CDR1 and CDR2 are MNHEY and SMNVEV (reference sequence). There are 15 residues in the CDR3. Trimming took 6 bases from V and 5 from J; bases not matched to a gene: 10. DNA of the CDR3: TGTGCCAGCAGCTTACTCCGGGACAGGGGCCACGAGCAGTACTTC. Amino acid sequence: CASSLLRDRGHEQYF.

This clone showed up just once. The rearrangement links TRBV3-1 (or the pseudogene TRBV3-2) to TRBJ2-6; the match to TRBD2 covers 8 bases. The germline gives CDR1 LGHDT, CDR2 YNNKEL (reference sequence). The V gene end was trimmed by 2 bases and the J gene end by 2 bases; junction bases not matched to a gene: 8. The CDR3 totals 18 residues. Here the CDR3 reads CASSQTLAGFPGANVLTF. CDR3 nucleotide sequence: TGTGCCAGCAGCCAAACTTTAGCGGGATTCCCTGGGGCCAACGTCCTGACTTTC.

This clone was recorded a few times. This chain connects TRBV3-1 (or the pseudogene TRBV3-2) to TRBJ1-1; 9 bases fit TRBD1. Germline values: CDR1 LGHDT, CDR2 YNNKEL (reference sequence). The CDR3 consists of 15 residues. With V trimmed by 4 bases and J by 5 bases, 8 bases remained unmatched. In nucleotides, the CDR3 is TGTGCCAGCAGCCCACAGGGGGCGCGTAGGACTGAAGCTTTCTTT. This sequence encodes CASSPQGARRTEAFF.

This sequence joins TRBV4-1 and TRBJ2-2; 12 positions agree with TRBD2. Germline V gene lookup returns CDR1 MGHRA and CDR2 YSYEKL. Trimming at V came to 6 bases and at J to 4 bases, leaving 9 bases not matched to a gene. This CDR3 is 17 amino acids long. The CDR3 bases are TGCGCCAGCAGAAAGACTAGCGGGGGCGTCGGCACCGGGGAGCTGTTTTTT. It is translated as CASRKTSGGVGTGELFF.

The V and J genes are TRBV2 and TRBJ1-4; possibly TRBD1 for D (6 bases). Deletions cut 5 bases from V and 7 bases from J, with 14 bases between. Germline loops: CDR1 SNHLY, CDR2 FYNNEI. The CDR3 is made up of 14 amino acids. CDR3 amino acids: CASSIGGAIEKLFF. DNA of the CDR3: TGTGCCAGCAGTATTGGGGGCGCTATTGAAAAACTGTTTTTT.